Listed below are T cell receptor beta chains from one sample, sequenced in a study of blood T cell repertoires in COVID-19. Libraries were prepared by immunoSEQ multiplex PCR; TCRdb keeps only in-frame clonotypes and omits some of them. The table includes 200,000 to 250,000 clones, 80% to 90% detected once. Sequencing used PBMCs or T cells enriched from blood (not recorded which). These receptor sequences come from a woman younger than 45 who had recovered from COVID-19. CDR3s include the opening cysteine and the closing phenylalanine or tryptophan. D genes are given only for firm matches. Part of the rows lack a size; the others show once, few, many or a class for expanded clones.

d_gene | j_gene | abundance | v_gene | len | CDR3aa | CDR3nt
. | TRBJ2-7 | . | TRBV7-9 | 12 | CASSYVGDEQYF | TGTGCCAGCAGCTACGTAGGGGACGAGCAGTACTTC
TRBD2 | TRBJ2-1 | . | TRBV9 | 16 | CASSALRTSGGNEQFF | TGTGCCAGCAGCGCCCTGCGGACTAGCGGCGGCAATGAGCAGTTCTTC
. | TRBJ2-7 | few | TRBV20-1 | 11 | CSASPRAEQYF | TGCAGTGCTAGCCCCAGGGCCGAGCAGTACTTC
TRBD2 | TRBJ2-3 | . | TRBV30 | 15 | CAWTGTSGSMDTQYF | TGTGCCTGGACCGGGACTAGCGGGAGTATGGATACGCAGTATTTT
TRBD2 | TRBJ2-1 | . | TRBV3-1/TRBV3-2 | 19 | CASSSTTSGRVRGGNEQFF | TGTGCCAGCAGCTCGACCACTAGCGGGAGGGTACGTGGGGGTAATGAGCAGTTCTTC
. | TRBJ1-6 | . | TRBV30 | 16 | CAWGVRHDWRDSPLHF | TGTGCCTGGGGGGTCCGACACGATTGGCGGGATTCACCCCTCCACTTT
. | TRBJ2-4 | . | TRBV30 | 13 | CAWRRLAKNIQYF | TGTGCCTGGAGGCGTCTAGCCAAAAACATTCAGTACTTC
. | TRBJ2-7 | . | TRBV28 | 17 | CASSFGRQVHWSYEQYF | TGTGCCAGCAGTTTCGGTCGACAGGTCCATTGGTCCTACGAGCAGTACTTC
. | TRBJ2-5 | few | TRBV28 | 16 | CASRLSGTFHRETQYF | TGTGCCAGCCGATTATCCGGGACTTTTCACAGGGAGACCCAGTACTTC
TRBD1 | TRBJ1-2 | . | TRBV30 | 15 | CAWSGLGQGGYGYTF | TGTGCCTGGAGTGGCCTAGGACAGGGAGGCTATGGCTACACCTTC
TRBD1 | TRBJ1-1 | . | TRBV19 | 16 | CASSVPGQGVTAEAFF | TGTGCCAGTAGTGTCCCGGGACAGGGGGTAACGGCTGAAGCTTTCTTT
TRBD2 | TRBJ2-3 | . | TRBV27 | 16 | CASSSAAGTRHLTQYF | TGTGCCAGCAGTTCGGCCGCCGGGACTAGACATCTTACGCAGTATTTT
. | TRBJ1-1 | . | TRBV28 | 14 | CASSLVRTNTEAFF | TGTGCCAGCAGTTTAGTCAGAACGAACACTGAAGCTTTCTTT
. | TRBJ2-1 | . | TRBV7-7 | 20 | CASIPWARRDHSASYNEQFF | TGTGCTAGCATCCCTTGGGCTAGGCGGGATCATTCGGCGTCCTACAATGAGCAGTTCTTC
TRBD1 | TRBJ1-4 | . | TRBV9 | 16 | CASSVSDRRGNEKLFF | TGTGCCAGCAGCGTTTCGGACAGGAGGGGTAATGAAAAACTGTTTTTT
TRBD2 | TRBJ2-1 | . | TRBV5-1 | 15 | CASSLSAGVSNEQFF | TGCGCCAGCAGCTTGAGTGCGGGAGTTAGTAATGAGCAGTTCTTC
TRBD1 | TRBJ2-1 | few | TRBV29-1 | 14 | CSVPTGFYYNEQFF | TGCAGCGTGCCGACAGGGTTTTACTACAATGAGCAGTTCTTC
TRBD2 | TRBJ2-1 | . | TRBV7-2 | 15 | CASSLLAVSYNEQFF | TGTGCCAGCAGCCTACTAGCGGTCTCCTACAATGAGCAGTTCTTC
TRBD1 | TRBJ1-2 | . | TRBV27 | 16 | CASSSGTGWFAEGYTF | TGTGCCAGCAGCTCCGGGACAGGGTGGTTCGCGGAGGGCTACACCTTC
. | TRBJ1-6 | . | TRBV9 | 15 | CASSVFQGYNSPLHF | TGTGCCAGCAGCGTATTTCAGGGATATAATTCACCCCTCCACTTT
. | TRBJ1-1 | few | TRBV19 | 16 | CASSPPAQGSNTEAFF | TGTGCCAGTAGCCCGCCCGCCCAGGGATCGAACACTGAAGCTTTCTTT
TRBD2 | TRBJ2-1 | . | TRBV5-6 | 15 | CASSFRRERRNEQFF | TGTGCCAGCAGCTTCCGGCGGGAGCGGAGGAATGAGCAGTTCTTC
TRBD2 | TRBJ2-7 | . | TRBV3-1/TRBV3-2 | 16 | CASSRGTGTSSYEQYF | TGTGCCAGCAGCCGTGGGACCGGGACTAGCTCCTACGAGCAGTACTTC
. | TRBJ2-1 | . | TRBV7-3 | 13 | CASSLYKAAELFF | TGTGCCAGCAGCTTATATAAAGCGGCTGAACTGTTCTTC
. | TRBJ1-2 | . | TRBV30 | 13 | CAWSVQGNQGLTF | TGTGCCTGGAGTGTACAAGGCAACCAGGGCCTCACCTTC
. | TRBJ2-3 | . | TRBV7-9 | 16 | CASSLAPTVGTDTQYF | TGTGCCAGCAGCTTAGCGCCGACAGTCGGAACAGATACGCAGTATTTT
TRBD2 | TRBJ2-1 | . | TRBV9 | 15 | CASTYSGSYDNEQFF | TGTGCCAGCACCTATAGCGGGAGTTATGACAATGAGCAGTTCTTC
TRBD1 | TRBJ1-4 | . | TRBV18 | 15 | CASSNQQGTAEKLFF | TGTGCCAGCTCAAATCAACAGGGGACGGCTGAAAAACTGTTTTTT
TRBD1 | TRBJ1-1 | . | TRBV27 | 15 | CASSFSGQSNTEAFF | TGTGCCAGCAGTTTCTCGGGACAGTCAAACACTGAAGCTTTCTTT
TRBD2 | TRBJ2-7 | . | TRBV9 | 14 | CASSASGRDYEQYF | TGTGCCAGCAGCGCTAGCGGGAGGGACTACGAGCAGTACTTC
. | TRBJ1-5 | . | TRBV18 | 15 | CASSPGGGGNQPQHF | TGTGCCAGCTCACCAGGAGGGGGGGGCAATCAGCCCCAGCATTTT